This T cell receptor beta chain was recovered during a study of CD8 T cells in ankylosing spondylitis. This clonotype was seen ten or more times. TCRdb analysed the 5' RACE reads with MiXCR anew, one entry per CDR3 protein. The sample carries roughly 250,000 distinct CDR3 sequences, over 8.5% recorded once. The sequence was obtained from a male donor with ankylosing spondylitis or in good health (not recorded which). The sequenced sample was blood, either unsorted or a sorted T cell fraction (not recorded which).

The CDR3 bases are TGCAGCGTTGAAACACAAGTGGCAGATACGCAGTATTTT. Its protein product is CSVETQVADTQYF. The chain links TRBV29-1 to TRBJ2-3; no clear D. This CDR3 comprises 13 residues. The ends were cut back, 2 bases at V and 4 bases at J, with 10 bases in the middle. Germline CDR1 is SQVTM and CDR2 is ANQGSEA.